A single sample is the source of the 10 T cell receptor beta chains below, sequenced in a study of long-term antiretroviral therapy in people with HIV. Researchers ran immunoSEQ v3.0 at survey level. Profiled with immunoSEQ multiplex PCR; TCRdb holds only in-frame clones, not every one. The sample records some 25,000 clones, about 80% being singletons. This material consisted of unsorted PBMCs, taken 0.7 years before starting antiretroviral therapy. Every receptor here comes from a young man with HIV.

The genes are TRBV27 and TRBJ1-6, with D hard to call. Per germline, CDR1 MNHEY and CDR2 SMNVEV (reference sequence). The CDR3 is 16 residues long. With 5 bases removed from V and 0 bases from J, the gap between germline ends came to 11 bases. The CDR3 DNA follows: TGTGCCAGCAGTGATGACAAAGGCTCCTATAATTCACCCCTCCACTTT. It codes for CASSDDKGSYNSPLHF.

Comments on this clone: No DNA is shown, since the ends of the CDR3 on it are uncertain; the CDR3 is the one TCRdb lists. The chain recombines TRBV6-5 with TRBJ1-4. Counting both end residues, the CDR3 totals 14 amino acids. CDR1 MNHEY and CDR2 SVGAGI come from the germline V gene. CDR3 protein: CASSTSGLNEKLFF.

The V gene is TRBV10-1, the J gene TRBJ2-1; tentative D call: TRBD1 (6 bases). V was cut by 8 bases and J by 0 bases, with 8 bases left in between. This CDR3 has 13 amino acids. Germline lookup yields CDR1 WNHNN and CDR2 SYGVQD (reference sequence). As DNA, the CDR3 is TGCGCCAGCCAGGACAGCTCCTACAATGAGCAGTTCTTC. Its translation: CASQDSSYNEQFF.

J is TRBJ2-7 and V is TRBV4-1; no reliable D call. The germline V gene encodes CDR1 MGHRA and CDR2 YSYEKL. The length of the CDR3 is 17 residues. The germline V and J ends were trimmed by 0 bases and 4 bases, with 19 bases remaining between them. In DNA, the CDR3 is TGCGCCAGCAGCCAAGATCAGGCTGAGCCTGGTCCTTACGAGCAGTACTTC. Translated: CASSQDQAEPGPYEQYF.

The V gene is TRBV6-5, the J gene TRBJ2-4, with D unclear. V gave up 6 bases and J gave up 5 bases, with 8 bases separating them. The CDR3 is 12 residues long. Germline values: CDR1 MNHEY, CDR2 SVGAGI. The CDR3: CASRGGENIQYF. The CDR3 DNA is TGTGCCAGCAGGGGCGGCGAAAACATTCAGTACTTC.

The V and J genes are TRBV6-5 and TRBJ2-5, with D tentatively TRBD1 (5 bases). Germline V CDR1 and CDR2: MNHEY, SVGAGI. CDR3 length: 14 residues. The V end lost 5 bases, the J end lost 1 base, and 11 bases lay between the germline ends. The CDR3 coding sequence is TGTGCCAGCAGTGAAACACAGGTCCAAGAGACCCAGTACTTC. Protein product: CASSETQVQETQYF.

The rearrangement uses TRBV4-1 and TRBJ2-1, with D tentatively TRBD1 (6 bases). In germline, CDR1 is MGHRA, CDR2 YSYEKL. V was trimmed by 4 bases and J by 7 bases, leaving 14 bases between them. The CDR3 sequence is 14 residues long. Written as DNA, the CDR3 is TGCGCCAGCAGCCCAACAGGGAATAGGAATGAGCAGTTCTTC. This gives the protein CASSPTGNRNEQFF.

This clone was seen more than once but under ten times. The chain couples TRBV5-8 to TRBJ2-7; possibly TRBD2 for D (6 bases). V dropped 4 bases and J dropped 7 bases, with 21 bases sitting between them. CDR1 and CDR2 from the germline V gene are SGHTS and YDEGEE. The CDR3 runs 15 residues. CDR3 DNA sequence: TGTGCCAGCAGCAGGTGGGGGGACGGTCCTCGGGAGCAGTACTTC. Amino acid sequence: CASSRWGDGPREQYF.

The V call is TRBV9, the J call TRBJ2-1, with 7 nucleotides matching TRBD2. The V gene end was trimmed by 0 bases and the J gene end by 9 bases; junction bases not matched to a gene: 3. Germline V gene lookup returns CDR1 SGDLS and CDR2 YYNGEE. This CDR3 is 13 amino acids long. CDR3: CASSVDGGGEQFF. The CDR3 DNA sequence: TGTGCCAGCAGCGTAGATGGGGGGGGTGAGCAGTTCTTC.

This chain joins TRBV28 and TRBJ2-1; perhaps TRBD2 as D (7 bases). V was shortened by 5 bases and J by 8 bases, with 16 bases between the two germline ends. Germline V gene data show CDR1 as MDHEN and CDR2 as SYDVKM. CDR3 size: 14 residues. The DNA of the CDR3 is TGTGCCAGCAGTCCCTCCGGGGGGCCGGATGAGCAGTTCTTC. Protein: CASSPSGGPDEQFF.